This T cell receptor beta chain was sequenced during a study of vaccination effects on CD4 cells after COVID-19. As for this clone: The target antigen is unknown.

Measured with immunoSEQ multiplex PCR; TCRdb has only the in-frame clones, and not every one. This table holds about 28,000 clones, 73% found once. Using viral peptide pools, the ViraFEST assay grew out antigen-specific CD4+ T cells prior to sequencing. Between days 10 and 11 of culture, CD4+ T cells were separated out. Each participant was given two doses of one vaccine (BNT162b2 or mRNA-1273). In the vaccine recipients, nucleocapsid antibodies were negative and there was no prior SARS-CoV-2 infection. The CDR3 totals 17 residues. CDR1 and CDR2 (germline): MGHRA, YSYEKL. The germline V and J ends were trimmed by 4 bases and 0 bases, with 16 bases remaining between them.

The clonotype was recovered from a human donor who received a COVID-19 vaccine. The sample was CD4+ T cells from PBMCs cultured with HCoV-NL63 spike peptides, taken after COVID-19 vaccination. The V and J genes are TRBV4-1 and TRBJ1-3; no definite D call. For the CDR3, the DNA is TGCGCCAGCAGCCCTTTTTTCGGGGTGAGCTCTGGAAACACCATATATTTT. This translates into CASSPFFGVSSGNTIYF.